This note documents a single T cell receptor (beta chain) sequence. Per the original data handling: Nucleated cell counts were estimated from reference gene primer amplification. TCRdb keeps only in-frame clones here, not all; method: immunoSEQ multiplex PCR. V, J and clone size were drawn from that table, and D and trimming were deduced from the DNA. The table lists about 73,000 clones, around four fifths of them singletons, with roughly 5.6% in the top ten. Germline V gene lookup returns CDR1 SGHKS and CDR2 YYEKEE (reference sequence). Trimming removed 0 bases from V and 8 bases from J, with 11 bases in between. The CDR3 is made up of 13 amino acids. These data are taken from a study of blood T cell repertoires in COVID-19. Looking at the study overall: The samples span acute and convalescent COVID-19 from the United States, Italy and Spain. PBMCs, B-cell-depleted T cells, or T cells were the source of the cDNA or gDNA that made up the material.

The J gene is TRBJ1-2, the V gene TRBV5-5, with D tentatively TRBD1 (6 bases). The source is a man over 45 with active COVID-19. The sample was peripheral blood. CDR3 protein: CASSLEPDRGYTF. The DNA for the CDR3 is TGTGCCAGCAGCTTGGAGCCGGACAGAGGCTACACCTTC.